This paragraph covers one T cell receptor beta chain sequence. The antigen is undetermined. CDR3 size: 14 residues. Per the germline V gene, CDR1 is SGHDT and CDR2 is YYEEEE. This record belongs to a study of CXCR3-negative and CXCR3-positive naive CD8 T cells. Study results and caveats: Naive CXCR3-positive and CXCR3-negative cells shared similar TRBV-TRBJ usage, unlike memory cells. TRB CDR3s of CXCR3-positive naive cells were more hydrophobic than those of CXCR3-negative naive cells.

5' RACE with UMI labels generated the TRB cDNA libraries. Each CDR3 protein gets one entry in TCRdb, which reprocessed the 5' RACE reads and gives no DNA. This sample's table has some 85,000 distinct CDR3 sequences. This TCR derives from a human donor in good health. Some clones in this sample may be carry-over from other donors' samples. Input material: naive CXCR3+ CD8+ T cells from blood. Subset here: CD45RO-CCR7+CD27+CD95- naive CD8+ T cells expressing CXCR3 (TNR3+). V usage is TRBV5-6 and J usage is TRBJ2-7. CDR3: CASSYYRDSYEQYF.